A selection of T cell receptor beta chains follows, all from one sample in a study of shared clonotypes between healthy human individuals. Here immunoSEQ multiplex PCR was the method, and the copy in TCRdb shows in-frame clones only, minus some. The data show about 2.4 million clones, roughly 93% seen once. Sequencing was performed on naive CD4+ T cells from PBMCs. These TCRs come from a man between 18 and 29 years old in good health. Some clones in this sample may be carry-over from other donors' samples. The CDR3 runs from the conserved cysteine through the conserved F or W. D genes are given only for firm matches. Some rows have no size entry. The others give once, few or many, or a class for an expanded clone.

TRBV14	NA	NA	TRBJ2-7	TGTGCCAGCGCTAAAGGGAACGAGCAGTACTTC	CASAKGNEQYF
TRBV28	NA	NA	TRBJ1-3	TGTGCCAGCAGTTTATGGGGGGGTGCCCTTGGAAACACCATATATTTT	CASSLWGGALGNTIYF
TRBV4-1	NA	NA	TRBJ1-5	TGCGCCAGCAGCCAAGTTCAGGCATCGCCCCAGCATTTT	CASSQVQASPQHF
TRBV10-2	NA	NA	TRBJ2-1	TGCGCCAGCAGGGGGCTGGCGCGAAGCTCCTACAATGAGCAGTTCTTC	CASRGLARSSYNEQFF
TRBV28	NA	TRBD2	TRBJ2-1	TGTGCCAGCAGTACAGCGGGAGCTCTCAATGAGCAGTTCTTC	CASSTAGALNEQFF
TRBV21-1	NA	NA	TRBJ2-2	TGTGCCAGCAGCAAAGCAGGGGCCGCAAACACCGGGGAGCTGTTTTTT	CASSKAGAANTGELFF
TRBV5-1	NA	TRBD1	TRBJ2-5	TGCGCCAGCAGCTCCAGGGGGCGAGAGACCCAGTACTTC	CASSSRGRETQYF
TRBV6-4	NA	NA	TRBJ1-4	TGTGCCAGCAGTTTCGACGGTGAAAAACTGTTTTTT	CASSFDGEKLFF
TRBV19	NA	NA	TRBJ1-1	TGTGCCAGTAGTATAACAGGGTGGACTGAAGCTTTCTTT	CASSITGWTEAFF
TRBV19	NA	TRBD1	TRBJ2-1	TGTGCCAGTAGTTCCGACAGGGCGAAGCAGTTCTTC	CASSSDRAKQFF
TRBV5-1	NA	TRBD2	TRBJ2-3	TGCGCCAGCAGCCTGTGGGCTAGCGGGATTCACACCACAGATACGCAGTATTTT	CASSLWASGIHTTDTQYF
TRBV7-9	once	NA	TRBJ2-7	TGTGCCAGCAGCCTAACTCGAGGGGCGGGTGAGCAGTACTTC	CASSLTRGAGEQYF
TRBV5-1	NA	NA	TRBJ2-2	TGCGCCAGCAGCTTTCCCCAAAACACCGGGGAGCTGTTTTTT	CASSFPQNTGELFF
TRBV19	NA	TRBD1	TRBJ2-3	TGTGCCAGTAGTCCCCGGACAGGGTGGACAGATACGCAGTATTTT	CASSPRTGWTDTQYF
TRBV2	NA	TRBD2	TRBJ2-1	TGTGCCACCGGTATAGCGGGAGGGCGCGGTGAGCAGTTCTTC	CATGIAGGRGEQFF
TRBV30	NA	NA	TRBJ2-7	TGTGCCTGGAGTGTAATGTATAACGACTACGAGCAGTACTTC	CAWSVMYNDYEQYF
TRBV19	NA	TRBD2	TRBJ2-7	TGTGCCAGTAGTCCCCCAGGGAGTAGCGGGAGGCAACACGAGCAGTACTTC	CASSPPGSSGRQHEQYF
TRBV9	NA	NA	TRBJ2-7	TGTGCCAGCAGTGGGGGGTCCTACGAGCAGTACTTC	CASSGGSYEQYF
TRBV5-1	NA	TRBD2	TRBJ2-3	TGCGCCAGCAAGGGACTAGCGGGTTACGCGACAGATACGCAGTATTTT	CASKGLAGYATDTQYF
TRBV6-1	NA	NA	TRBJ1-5	TGTGCCAGCAGTATCAAGGGAGAGAATCAGCCCCAGCATTTT	CASSIKGENQPQHF
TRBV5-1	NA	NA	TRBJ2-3	TGCGCCAGCAGCTTGAGTACAACTAGCACAGATACGCAGTATTTT	CASSLSTTSTDTQYF
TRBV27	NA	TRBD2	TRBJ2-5	TGTGCCAGCAGTTCTAGACTAGCGCCCCAAGAGACCCAGTACTTC	CASSSRLAPQETQYF
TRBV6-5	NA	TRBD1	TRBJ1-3	TGTGCCAGCAGTTACAGGGGGCCTGAAAACACCATATATTTT	CASSYRGPENTIYF
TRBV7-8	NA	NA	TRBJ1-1	TGTGCCAGCAGCTTAGTTACGGGAAACACTGAAGCTTTCTTT	CASSLVTGNTEAFF
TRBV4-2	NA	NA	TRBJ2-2	TGTGCCAGCAGCCAGCAATGGGGACTTGGCGGGGAGCTGTTTTTT	CASSQQWGLGGELFF
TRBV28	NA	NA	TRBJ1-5	TGTGCCAGCAGTTTCCCCGGGGGCCGTTATAGCAATCAGCCCCAGCATTTT	CASSFPGGRYSNQPQHF
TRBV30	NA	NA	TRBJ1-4	TGTGCCTGGGGGTCTGGCCGTGATGAAAAACTGTTTTTT	CAWGSGRDEKLFF
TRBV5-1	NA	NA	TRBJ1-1	TGCGCCAGCAGCTTGGGCCTGACTACAACTGAAGCTTTCTTT	CASSLGLTTTEAFF
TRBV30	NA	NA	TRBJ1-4	TGTGCCTGGAGTGTAGGGCAGGGTGAAAAACTGTTTTTT	CAWSVGQGEKLFF
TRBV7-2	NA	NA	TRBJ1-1	TGTGCCAGCAGCCCAAACGGGGAAGCTTTCTTT	CASSPNGEAFF
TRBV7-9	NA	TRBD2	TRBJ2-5	TGTGCCAGCAGCCCGGGACTAGCGGGAGGTCGGGAGACCCAGTACTTC	CASSPGLAGGRETQYF
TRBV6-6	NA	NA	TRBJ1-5	TGTGCCAGCAGTTATTGGAGCAATCAGCCCCAGCATTTT	CASSYWSNQPQHF
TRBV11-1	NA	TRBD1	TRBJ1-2	TGTGCCAGCAGCCCAGGACAGGGCTATGGCTACACCTTC	CASSPGQGYGYTF
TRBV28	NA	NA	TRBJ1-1	TGTGCCAGCAGTTGGTTGGGGGGCAGAGGAAGCACTGAAGCTTTCTTT	CASSWLGGRGSTEAFF
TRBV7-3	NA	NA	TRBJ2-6	TGTGCCAGCAGCCTGAGCGCTGGGGCCAACGTCCTGACTTTC	CASSLSAGANVLTF
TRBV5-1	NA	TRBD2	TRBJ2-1	TGCGCCAGCAGCGGGGGGGTAGGAGCCCACAATGAGCAGTTCTTC	CASSGGVGAHNEQFF
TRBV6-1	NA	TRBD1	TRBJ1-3	TGTGCCACACAACAGGGGGCTGGGGGAAACACCATATATTTT	CATQQGAGGNTIYF
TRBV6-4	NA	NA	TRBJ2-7	TGTGCCAGCAGTACCGAAATCCATCGGGGGCAGCAGTACTTC	CASSTEIHRGQQYF
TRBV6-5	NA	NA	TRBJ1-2	TGTGCCAGCAGTTACAGGATCGGACTGGGCTACACCTTC	CASSYRIGLGYTF
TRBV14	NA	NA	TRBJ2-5	TGTGCCAGCAGCCATGGCAGTCGCCGTGGTAAAGAGACCCAGTACTTC	CASSHGSRRGKETQYF
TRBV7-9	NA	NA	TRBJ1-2	TGTGCCAGCAGCCGCGACCGAGACTATGGCTACACCTTC	CASSRDRDYGYTF
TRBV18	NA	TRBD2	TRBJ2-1	TGTGCCAGCTCACCGGATAGCGGGAATGAGCAGTTCTTC	CASSPDSGNEQFF